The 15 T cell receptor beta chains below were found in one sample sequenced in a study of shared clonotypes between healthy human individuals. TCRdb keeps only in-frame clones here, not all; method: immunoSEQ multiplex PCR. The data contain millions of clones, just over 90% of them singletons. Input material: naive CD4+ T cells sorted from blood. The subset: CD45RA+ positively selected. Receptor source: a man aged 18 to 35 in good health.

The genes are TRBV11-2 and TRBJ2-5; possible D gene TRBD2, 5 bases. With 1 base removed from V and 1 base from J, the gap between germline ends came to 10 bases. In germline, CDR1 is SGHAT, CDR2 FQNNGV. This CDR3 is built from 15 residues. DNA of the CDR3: TGTGCCAGCAGCTTAGGAGGAGCGGCCCAAGAGACCCAGTACTTC. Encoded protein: CASSLGGAAQETQYF.

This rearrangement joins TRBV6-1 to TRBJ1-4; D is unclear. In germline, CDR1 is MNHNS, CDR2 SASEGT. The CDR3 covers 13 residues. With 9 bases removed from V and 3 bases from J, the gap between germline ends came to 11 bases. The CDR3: CASRRFPNEKLFF. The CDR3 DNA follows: TGTGCCAGTCGCCGCTTCCCTAATGAAAAACTGTTTTTT.

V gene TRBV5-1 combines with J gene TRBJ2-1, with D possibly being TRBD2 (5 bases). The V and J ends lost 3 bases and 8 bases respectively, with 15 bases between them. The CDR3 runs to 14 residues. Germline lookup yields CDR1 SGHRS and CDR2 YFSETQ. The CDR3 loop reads CASSSGILLDEQFF. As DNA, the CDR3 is TGCGCCAGCAGCTCCGGGATCCTCCTCGATGAGCAGTTCTTC.

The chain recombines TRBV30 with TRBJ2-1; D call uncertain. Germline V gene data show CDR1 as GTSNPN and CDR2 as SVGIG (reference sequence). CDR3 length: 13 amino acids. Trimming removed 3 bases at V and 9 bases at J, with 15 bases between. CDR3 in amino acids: CAWRGPGVGEQFF. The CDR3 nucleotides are TGTGCCTGGAGGGGTCCTGGGGTCGGTGAGCAGTTCTTC. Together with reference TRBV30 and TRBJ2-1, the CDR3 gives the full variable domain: SQTIHQWPATLVQPVGSPLSLECTVEGTSNPNLYWYRQAAGRGLQLLFYSVGIGQISSEVPQNLSASRPQDRQFILSSKKLLLSDSGFYLCAWRGPGVGEQFFGPGTRLTVL.

The CDR3 loop is CASSDDRGNQPQHF. DNA of the CDR3: TGTGCCAGCAGTGATGACAGGGGCAATCAGCCCCAGCATTTT. V usage is TRBV9 and J usage is TRBJ1-5; TRBD1 agrees at 7 bases. This CDR3 spans 14 amino acids. Germline CDR1 reads SGDLS; CDR2 reads YYNGEE. With V trimmed by 5 bases and J by 2 bases, 4 bases remained unmatched.

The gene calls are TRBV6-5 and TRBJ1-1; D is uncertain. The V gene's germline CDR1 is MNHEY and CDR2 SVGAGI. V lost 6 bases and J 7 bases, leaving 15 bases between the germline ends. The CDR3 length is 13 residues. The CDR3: CASSSPTVSEAFF. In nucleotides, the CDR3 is TGTGCCAGCAGCTCCCCCACCGTGAGTGAAGCTTTCTTT.

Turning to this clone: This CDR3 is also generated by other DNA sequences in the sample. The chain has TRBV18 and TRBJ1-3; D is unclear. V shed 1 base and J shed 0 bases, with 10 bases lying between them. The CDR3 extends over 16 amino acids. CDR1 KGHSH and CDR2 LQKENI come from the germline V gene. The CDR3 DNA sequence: TGTGCCAGCTCACCACTTGACGCCTCCTCTGGAAACACCATATATTTT. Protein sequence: CASSPLDASSGNTIYF.

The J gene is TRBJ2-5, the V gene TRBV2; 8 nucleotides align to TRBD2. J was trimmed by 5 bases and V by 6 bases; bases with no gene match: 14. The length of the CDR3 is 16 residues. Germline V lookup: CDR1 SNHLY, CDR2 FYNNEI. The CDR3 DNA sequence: TGTGCCAGCAGCGCACCCCGGGGGGGGCTTAGGGAGACCCAGTACTTC. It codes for CASSAPRGGLRETQYF.

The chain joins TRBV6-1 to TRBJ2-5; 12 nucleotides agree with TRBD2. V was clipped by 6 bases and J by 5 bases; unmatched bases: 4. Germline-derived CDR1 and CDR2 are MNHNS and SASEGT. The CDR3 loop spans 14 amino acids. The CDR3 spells CASRTSGGGETQYF. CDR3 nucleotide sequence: TGTGCCAGCAGGACTAGCGGGGGCGGGGAGACCCAGTACTTC.

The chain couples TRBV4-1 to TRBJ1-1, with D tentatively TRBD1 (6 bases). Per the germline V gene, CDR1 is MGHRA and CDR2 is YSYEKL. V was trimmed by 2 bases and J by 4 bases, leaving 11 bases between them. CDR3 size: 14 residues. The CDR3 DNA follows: TGCGCCAGCAGCCAAACAGGGATGTTCACTGAAGCTTTCTTT. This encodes CASSQTGMFTEAFF.

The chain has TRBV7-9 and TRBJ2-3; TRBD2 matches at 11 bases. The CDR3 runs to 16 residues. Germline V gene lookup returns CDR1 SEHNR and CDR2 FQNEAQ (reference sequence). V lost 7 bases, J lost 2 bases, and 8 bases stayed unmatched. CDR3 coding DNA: TGTGCCAGCACCCAATCTAGCGGGAGGACCACAGATACGCAGTATTTT. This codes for CASTQSSGRTTDTQYF.

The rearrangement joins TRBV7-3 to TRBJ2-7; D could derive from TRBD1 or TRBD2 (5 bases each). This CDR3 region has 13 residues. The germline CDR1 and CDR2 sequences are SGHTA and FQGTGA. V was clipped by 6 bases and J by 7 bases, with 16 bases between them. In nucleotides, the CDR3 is TGTGCCAGCAGTCGGGACCACTCCGGGGAGCAGTACTTC. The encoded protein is CASSRDHSGEQYF.

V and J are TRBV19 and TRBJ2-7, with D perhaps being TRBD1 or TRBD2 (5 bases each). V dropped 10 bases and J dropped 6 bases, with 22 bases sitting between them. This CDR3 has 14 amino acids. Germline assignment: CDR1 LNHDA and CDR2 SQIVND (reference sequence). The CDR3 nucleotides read TGTGCCATCTCCTCGGGGACGGACCCTCGCGAGCAGTACTTC. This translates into CAISSGTDPREQYF. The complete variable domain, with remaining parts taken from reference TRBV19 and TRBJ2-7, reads DGGITQSPKYLFRKEGQNVTLSCEQNLNHDAMYWYRQDPGQGLRLIYYSQIVNDFQKGDIAEGYSVSREKKESFPLTVTSAQKNPTAFYLCAISSGTDPREQYFGPGTRLTVT.

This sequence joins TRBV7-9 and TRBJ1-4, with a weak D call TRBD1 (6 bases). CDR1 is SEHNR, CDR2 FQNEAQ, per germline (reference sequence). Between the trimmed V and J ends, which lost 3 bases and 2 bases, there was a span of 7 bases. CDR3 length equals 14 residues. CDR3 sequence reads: CASSFDRTNEKLFF. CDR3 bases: TGTGCCAGCAGCTTCGACAGGACTAATGAAAAACTGTTTTTT.

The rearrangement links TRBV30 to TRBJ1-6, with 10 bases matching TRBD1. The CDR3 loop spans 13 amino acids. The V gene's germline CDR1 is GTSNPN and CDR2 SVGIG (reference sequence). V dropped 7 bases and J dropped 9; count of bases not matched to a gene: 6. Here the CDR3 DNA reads TGTGCCTTGCGGACAGGGGGGCTTTCACCCCTCCACTTT. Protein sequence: CALRTGGLSPLHF.